These 31 T cell receptor beta chains were sequenced from one sample in a study of tumor-infiltrating lymphocytes in oesophageal squamous cell carcinoma. TCRdb reprocessed the PCR reads with MiXCR, giving one entry per CDR3 protein. The table shows under 9,500 distinct CDR3 sequences, with roughly 70% occurring only once. The material sequenced was esophageal tumor tissue. The receptors derive from a female donor with esophageal squamous cell carcinoma.

The chain recombines TRBV6-5 with TRBJ2-6; D remains ambiguous. Germline V gene data show CDR1 as MNHEY and CDR2 as SVGAGI. Trimming removed 8 bases at V and 0 bases at J, with 11 bases between. The CDR3 length is 15 residues. DNA for the CDR3: TGTGCCAGCCTCGCAGGCGTCTCTGGGGCCAACGTCCTGACTTTC. Amino acid sequence: CASLAGVSGANVLTF.

The chain joins TRBV7-2 to TRBJ2-3, with D uncertain. Per germline, CDR1 SGHTA and CDR2 FQGNSA. This CDR3 is built from 15 residues. The V gene lost 1 base and the J gene lost 2 bases, with 10 bases spanning the gap. This CDR3 reads CASSLGQVDTDTQYF. In DNA form, the CDR3 reads TGTGCCAGCAGCTTAGGTCAGGTGGACACAGATACGCAGTATTTT.

The V and J genes are TRBV7-3 and TRBJ2-3; 7 nucleotides line up with TRBD2. V was pared by 5 bases and J by 2 bases, with 22 bases of the junction left unmatched. CDR3 size: 20 residues. CDR1 and CDR2 from the germline V gene are SGHTA and FQGTGA. Here the CDR3 DNA reads TGTGCCAGCAGCCCCCGGAGTCCTAGAACACGTGCGGGGGTCACAGATACGCAGTATTTT. Its translation is CASSPRSPRTRAGVTDTQYF.

The V call is TRBV6-2 or TRBV6-3, the J call TRBJ2-3; 7 bases match TRBD1. Germline CDR1 reads MNHEY; CDR2 reads SVGEGT. The CDR3 totals 15 residues. V gave up 5 bases and J gave up 2 bases; unmatched junction bases: 7. The DNA for the CDR3 is TGTGCCAGCAGTGAGACTGGGACAGACACAGATACGCAGTATTTT. It encodes CASSETGTDTDTQYF.

This clonotype was counted once. The chain carries TRBV7-9 and TRBJ2-6; no clear D gene. V was clipped by 3 bases and J by 0 bases, with 6 bases between them. Germline V gene lookup returns CDR1 SEHNR and CDR2 FQNEAQ (reference sequence). The CDR3 loop spans 15 amino acids. The CDR3 DNA reads as TGTGCCAGCAGCTTTGCTCTCTCTGGGGCCAACGTCCTGACTTTC. It yields the protein CASSFALSGANVLTF. The whole variable domain, filled in from reference TRBV7-9 and TRBJ2-6, reads DTGVSQNPRHKITKRGQNVTFRCDPISEHNRLYWYRQTLGQGPEFLTYFQNEAQLEKSRLLSDRFSAERPKGSFSTLEIQRTEQGDSAMYLCASSFALSGANVLTFGAGSRLTVL.

CDR3 loop: CASSSATTEETQYF. CDR3 nucleotide sequence: TGTGCCAGCAGTTCAGCCACCACCGAAGAGACCCAGTACTTC. The chain carries TRBV28 and TRBJ2-5; no clear D gene. Germline CDR1 reads MDHEN; CDR2 reads SYDVKM. The CDR3 loop spans 14 amino acids. Trimming stripped 4 bases from V and 3 bases from J, with 12 bases between.

This chain links TRBV10-3 with TRBJ2-2; no clear D gene. The V and J ends lost 2 bases and 5 bases respectively, with 12 bases between them. Germline V gene lookup returns CDR1 ENHRY and CDR2 SYGVKD. The CDR3 covers 15 residues. The CDR3 nucleotides read TGTGCCATCAGTGAGGGGGTCACAACTACCGGGGAGCTGTTTTTT. As protein: CAISEGVTTTGELFF.

J is TRBJ2-3 and V is TRBV7-8; D unclear. This CDR3 comprises 15 residues. CDR1 is SGHVS, CDR2 FQNEAQ, per germline. The V and J ends lost 1 base and 0 bases respectively, with 8 bases between them. CDR3: CASSLELPSTDTQYF. The CDR3 region has the DNA TGTGCCAGCAGCTTAGAACTTCCCAGCACAGATACGCAGTATTTT.

In its sample, this clonotype was seen once. J is TRBJ2-5 and V is TRBV25-1; D remains unclear. This CDR3 contains 13 residues. The ends were cut back, 7 bases at V and 4 bases at J, with 13 bases in the middle. Germline V lookup: CDR1 MGHDK, CDR2 SYGVNS. CDR3 sequence: CASNMGSAETQYF. The CDR3 DNA follows: TGTGCCAGCAATATGGGGTCGGCAGAGACCCAGTACTTC.

Points on this clonotype: Compared with germline, one end of the junction differs, possibly owing to a read error. The chain is built from TRBV6-1 and TRBJ2-5; no definite D call. Germline V gene sequence: CDR1 MNHNS, CDR2 SASEGT. The length of the CDR3 is 12 residues. The CDR3 sequence is CASTEIVETQYF. The DNA for the CDR3 is TGTGCCAGCACTGAAATCGTCGAGACCCAGTACTTC.

The chain has TRBV6-5 and TRBJ2-1, with D hard to call. Trimming left V 2 bases short and J 5 bases short, with 7 bases between. Germline CDR1 MNHEY, CDR2 SVGAGI. The CDR3 is made up of 13 amino acids. Here the CDR3 reads CASSYGSNNEQFF. The CDR3 nucleotides are TGTGCCAGCAGTTACGGCTCTAACAATGAGCAGTTCTTC.

CDR3 region: CASSLEGASDTQYF. In DNA, the CDR3 is TGCGCCAGCAGCTTGGAGGGGGCATCTGATACGCAGTATTTT. The chain links TRBV5-1 to TRBJ2-3; 7 nucleotides line up with TRBD1. V lost 0 bases and J lost 6; bases outside the gene matches: 4. The CDR3 spans 14 residues. Germline V gene sequence: CDR1 SGHRS, CDR2 YFSETQ.

The chain employs TRBV6-1 and TRBJ2-1, with 11 bases identical to TRBD2. The J call may be faulty, since TRBJ2-7 better matches the DNA end. Germline-derived CDR1 and CDR2 are MNHNS and SASEGT. There are 13 residues in the CDR3. The CDR3 DNA reads TGTGCCAGCAGGAGGGGACTAGCGGAGCCACAGTACTTC. Translation gives CASRRGLAEPQYF.

This clonotype was recorded only once. The chain couples TRBV7-6 to TRBJ2-3; D unclear. CDR1 is SGHVS and CDR2 is FNYEAQ in the germline V gene. V lost 3 bases to trimming and J lost 4 bases, with 8 bases between them. This CDR3 is built from 13 residues. This CDR3 is CASSFSGPDTQYF. The DNA for the CDR3 is TGTGCCAGCAGCTTTAGTGGCCCAGATACGCAGTATTTT.

This clonotype has just a few counts. The chain carries TRBV7-2 and TRBJ1-2, with a weak D call TRBD1 (5 bases). V shed 5 bases and J shed 7 bases, with 11 bases lying between them. Germline CDR1 is SGHTA and CDR2 is FQGNSA. The CDR3 runs to 12 residues. The CDR3 here is CASSKRGFGYTF. In DNA, the CDR3 is TGTGCCAGCAGCAAGAGGGGTTTTGGCTACACCTTC.

The chain carries TRBV7-9 and TRBJ2-3; TRBD1 agrees at 10 bases. Losses at the gene ends were 5 bases for V and 5 bases for J; bases not matched to a gene: 10. The CDR3 covers 16 residues. CDR1 is SEHNR, CDR2 FQNEAQ, per germline (reference sequence). The CDR3 coding sequence is TGTGCCAGCAGCCCTGGGACAGGGGTATTTAGAGATACGCAGTATTTT. This sequence encodes CASSPGTGVFRDTQYF.

This chain uses TRBV6-2 or TRBV6-3 with TRBJ1-2; weak D call: TRBD1 (5 bases). V dropped 4 bases and J dropped 2 bases, with 11 bases sitting between them. Germline V lookup: CDR1 MNHEY, CDR2 SVGEGT. The CDR3 has 14 amino acids. CDR3 sequence: CASSSPGRNYGYTF. The DNA of the CDR3 is TGTGCCAGCAGTTCCCCGGGACGGAACTATGGCTACACCTTC.

This clonotype counts as medium-sized. The chain carries TRBV6-1 and TRBJ1-1; 8 bases are shared with TRBD1. This CDR3 region has 12 residues. V was clipped by 7 bases and J by 11 bases; unmatched bases: 9. CDR1 is MNHNS and CDR2 is SASEGT in the germline V gene. The CDR3 region has the DNA TGTGCCAGCAATTCCGGACAGGGAAAGGCTTTCTTT. It encodes CASNSGQGKAFF.

The chain links TRBV7-2 to TRBJ2-1; no clear D. The end of the DNA fits TRBJ2-5 better, so the J call may be wrong. The CDR3 is 11 residues long. Germline lookup yields CDR1 SGHTA and CDR2 FQGNSA. CDR3 residues: CASSTVGTQYF. The CDR3, as DNA: TGTGCCAGCAGCACCGTAGGGACCCAGTACTTC.

For the CDR3, the DNA is TGTGCCAGCAGCGTAGGGGGGTCCCAAGAGACCCAGTACTTC. Amino acid sequence: CASSVGGSQETQYF. This sequence joins TRBV5-3 and TRBJ2-5; the D call may be TRBD1 or TRBD2 (6 bases each). TRBV5-3 counts as an open reading frame of uncertain function. CDR3 length equals 14 residues. The V and J ends lost 8 bases and 1 base respectively, with 15 bases between them.

This chain connects TRBV7-6 to TRBJ2-1; 10 bases line up with TRBD2. V lost 0 bases to trimming and J lost 9 bases; unmatched junction nucleotides: 8. Germline V gives CDR1 SGHVS, CDR2 FNYEAQ. The CDR3 length is 16 residues. CDR3 protein: CASSLASGRAVTEQFF. The CDR3, as DNA: TGTGCCAGCAGCTTAGCGAGCGGGAGGGCCGTGACTGAGCAGTTCTTC.

V gene TRBV11-2 combines with J gene TRBJ2-7; D remains unclear. Germline V gene lookup returns CDR1 SGHAT and CDR2 FQNNGV. V was clipped by 2 bases and J by 0 bases, with 5 bases between them. This CDR3 has 13 residues. As DNA, the CDR3 is TGTGCCAGCAGCTTAACGCTCTCCTACGAGCAGTACTTC. Amino acids: CASSLTLSYEQYF.

The chain employs TRBV7-6 and TRBJ2-5; 13 nucleotides agree with TRBD2. The CDR3 is made up of 16 amino acids. V dropped 5 bases and J dropped 3; count of bases not matched to a gene: 6. Per the germline V gene, CDR1 is SGHVS and CDR2 is FNYEAQ. In DNA, the CDR3 is TGTGCCAGCAGCCTCCGGACTAGCGGGAGAAAAGAGACCCAGTACTTC. Translation gives CASSLRTSGRKETQYF.

V and J are TRBV6-6 and TRBJ2-1; 8 nucleotides line up with TRBD2. Trimming at V came to 0 bases and at J to 0 bases, leaving 4 bases not matched to a gene. The CDR3 has 17 residues. Germline CDR1 and CDR2: MNHNY and SVGAGI (reference sequence). The CDR3 loop is CASSYSTSAYSYNEQFF. The DNA for the CDR3 is TGTGCCAGCAGTTACTCGACTAGCGCCTACTCCTACAATGAGCAGTTCTTC.

The gene calls are TRBV11-1 and TRBJ2-3; TRBD1 is a possible D gene (6 bases). The CDR3 runs to 16 residues. Trimming pared 5 bases from V and 0 bases from J, leaving 15 bases between. Germline lookup yields CDR1 SGHAT and CDR2 FQDESV (reference sequence). The CDR3 spells CASSGRGQPSTDTQYF. CDR3 DNA: TGTGCCAGCAGCGGCAGAGGACAGCCTAGCACAGATACGCAGTATTTT.

This rearrangement joins TRBV7-6 to TRBJ2-5; D possibly corresponds to TRBD2 (5 bases). The closer fit of TRBJ2-1 to the DNA end suggests the J call may be wrong. The CDR3 consists of 15 residues. Per the germline V gene, CDR1 is SGHVS and CDR2 is FNYEAQ. CDR3 amino acids: CASSFFQEADNEQFF. CDR3 sequence (DNA): TGTGCCAGCAGCTTCTTCCAGGAGGCTGACAATGAGCAGTTCTTC.

The V call is TRBV7-3, the J call TRBJ2-1, with TRBD2 matching 8 bases. J lost 4 bases, V lost 5 bases, and 10 bases had no gene match. The germline gives CDR1 SGHTA, CDR2 FQGTGA. The CDR3 sequence is 16 residues long. CDR3 coding DNA: TGTGCCAGCAGCCCCGTAGGCGGGAGGCAGTACAATGAGCAGTTCTTC. Encoded protein: CASSPVGGRQYNEQFF.

The gene calls are TRBV7-9 and TRBJ2-7, with TRBD2 matching 11 bases. With the DNA end fitting TRBJ2-1 better, the J assignment may be wrong. The CDR3 extends over 15 amino acids. The germline V gene has CDR1 SEHNR and CDR2 FQNEAQ (reference sequence). The CDR3 here is CASSLASGRDDEQFF. The CDR3 nucleotides read TGTGCCAGCAGCTTAGCTAGCGGGAGGGACGATGAGCAGTTCTTC.

Concerning this clonotype: The junction differs from germline at one of its ends, possibly a read error. The chain uses TRBV6-7 and TRBJ2-6, with 9 positions matching TRBD1. TRBV6-7 is known as an ORF, though its function is uncertain. CDR3 length: 15 residues. For the CDR3, the DNA is TGTGCCAGCAGTTACGGGACAGGGTTAAATTCACCCCTCCACTTC. Translated, it gives CASSYGTGLNSPLHF.

The chain is built from TRBV7-4 and TRBJ2-3; D possibly matches TRBD1 or TRBD2 (5 bases each). Germline assignment: CDR1 SGHVT and CDR2 SQSDAQ. Trimming pared 1 base from V and 2 bases from J, leaving 7 bases between. The CDR3 has 14 amino acids. CDR3 in DNA: TGTGCCAGCAGCTTAGGAGGGGCCACAGATACGCAGTATTTT. This translates into CASSLGGATDTQYF.

The V call is TRBV28, the J call TRBJ2-5, with 9 bases matching TRBD1. The DNA end lines up better with TRBJ2-1; the J call may be wrong. The CDR3 has 12 residues. The germline CDR1 and CDR2 sequences are MDHEN and SYDVKM. The chain's CDR3 is CASRTGVNEQFF. Written as DNA, the CDR3 is TGTGCCAGCCGGACAGGGGTCAATGAGCAGTTCTTC.